Below are 29 T cell receptor beta chains sequenced from a single sample in a study of lymphopenia after photon versus proton radiotherapy. Measured with immunoSEQ multiplex PCR; TCRdb has only the in-frame clones, and not every one. In the table there are more than 70,000 clones, about 86% of which are singletons. The specimen comprised peripheral blood, sampled from a patient treated with proton-based radiotherapy. The receptors originated from a man aged 55 to 70 with pancreatic cancer.

This clone was detected a few times. The gene calls are TRBV15 and TRBJ2-1, with 14 positions matching TRBD2. The V gene's germline CDR1 is LNHNV and CDR2 YYDKDF (reference sequence). V trimming: 3 bases; J trimming: 2 bases; junction bases outside the gene matches: 12. This CDR3 is built from 20 residues. The CDR3 spells CATSRRPGLAGEEAYNEQFF. The CDR3, as DNA: TGTGCCACCAGCAGGCGACCGGGACTAGCGGGAGAAGAAGCCTACAATGAGCAGTTCTTC.

This clone has a single count. This chain connects TRBV7-9 to TRBJ2-7; 8 bases fit TRBD2. The CDR3 contains 15 residues. The germline CDR1 and CDR2 sequences are SEHNR and FQNEAQ (reference sequence). Germline trimming cut 1 base from V and 2 bases from J; bases unmatched to any gene: 4. The CDR3 DNA reads as TGTGCCAGCAGCTTAGTTCCGACTAGCGCCTACGAGCAGTACTTC. As protein: CASSLVPTSAYEQYF.

This sequence joins TRBV2 and TRBJ1-3; D is unresolved. The CDR3 is made up of 15 amino acids. Trimming cost V 2 bases and J 2 bases, with 10 bases left between them. Germline assignment: CDR1 SNHLY and CDR2 FYNNEI. CDR3 amino acids: CASSESGVTGNTIYF. CDR3 coding DNA: TGTGCCAGCAGTGAAAGTGGGGTGACTGGAAACACCATATATTTT. The variable domain in full, with the rest retrieved from reference TRBV2 and TRBJ1-3, is EPEVTQTPSHQVTQMGQEVILRCVPISNHLYFYWYRQILGQKVEFLVSFYNNEISEKSEIFDDQFSVERPDGSNFTLKIRSTKLEDSAMYFCASSESGVTGNTIYFGEGSWLTVV.

The chain uses TRBV6-1 and TRBJ1-5; no clear D. Germline CDR1 MNHNS, CDR2 SASEGT. CDR3 length equals 15 residues. Trimming took 2 bases from V and 7 from J, leaving 15 bases between them. CDR3 in DNA: TGTGCCAGCAGTGAAAGTAGCGGAGCCATGCAGCCCCAGCATTTT. This gives the protein CASSESSGAMQPQHF.

The gene calls are TRBV18 and TRBJ2-3; TRBD2 matches 10 bases. V lost 6 bases, J lost 3 bases, and 18 bases stayed unmatched. The CDR3 extends over 19 amino acids. CDR1 is KGHSH and CDR2 is LQKENI in the germline V gene. The CDR3 nucleotides read TGTGCCAGCTCCCAAGGGGGGCCTAGCGGGAGCGGAGGGACAGATACGCAGTATTTT. Translated, it gives CASSQGGPSGSGGTDTQYF.

This clone was seen only a few times. The chain links TRBV28 to TRBJ2-6; a weak D match, TRBD1 (6 bases). CDR1 MDHEN and CDR2 SYDVKM come from the germline V gene. The ends were cut back, 3 bases at V and 3 bases at J, with 18 bases in the middle. CDR3 length: 18 amino acids. DNA for the CDR3: TGTGCCAGCAGTTTGATTTCAGGGGCTCTGGGTGGGGCCAACGTCCTGACTTTC. It translates to CASSLISGALGGANVLTF. Combining the CDR3 with reference TRBV28 and TRBJ2-6 gives the whole variable domain DVKVTQSSRYLVKRTGEKVFLECVQDMDHENMFWYRQDPGLGLRLIYFSYDVKMKEKGDIPEGYSVSREKKERFSLILESASTNQTSMYLCASSLISGALGGANVLTFGAGSRLTVL.

This chain joins TRBV20-1 and TRBJ2-5; no firm D call. The better agreement between TRBJ2-7 and the DNA end casts doubt on the J call. This CDR3 is built from 11 residues. Germline assignment: CDR1 DFQATT and CDR2 SNEGSKA (reference sequence). CDR3 region: CSAHEDYEQYF. The DNA for the CDR3 is TGCAGTGCCCATGAGGACTACGAGCAGTACTTC.

The chain carries TRBV6-1 and TRBJ2-6, with 8 bases fitting TRBD1. J gave up 3 bases and V 3 bases, and 4 bases lay outside the gene matches. This CDR3 has 16 amino acids. Germline assignment: CDR1 MNHNS and CDR2 SASEGT. The CDR3: CASSDRGLGGANVLTF. CDR3 DNA sequence: TGTGCCAGCAGTGACAGGGGGCTTGGTGGGGCCAACGTCCTGACTTTC.

In DNA form, the CDR3 reads TGTGCCAGCAAAGGGACAGGGGAATACAATGAGCAGTTCTTC. It translates to CASKGTGEYNEQFF. This chain uses TRBV2 with TRBJ2-1, with TRBD1 identical over 10 bases. The CDR3 contains 14 residues. Germline CDR1 is SNHLY and CDR2 is FYNNEI. V lost 7 bases, J lost 4 bases, and 4 bases stayed unmatched.

The chain recombines TRBV6-1 with TRBJ1-1, with 7 bases aligning to TRBD1. Germline CDR1 reads MNHNS; CDR2 reads SASEGT. This CDR3 has 14 amino acids. Trimming at V came to 6 bases and at J to 2 bases, leaving 6 bases not matched to a gene. CDR3 amino acids: CASRSRQGNTEAFF. CDR3 DNA: TGTGCCAGCAGATCAAGACAGGGCAACACTGAAGCTTTCTTT.

V and J are TRBV5-4 and TRBJ2-2; D may be TRBD2 (5 bases). The CDR3 sequence is 16 residues long. CDR1 and CDR2 (germline): SGHNT, YYREEE (reference sequence). V lost 4 bases, J lost 2 bases, and 15 bases lay in between. Here the CDR3 DNA reads TGTGCCAGCAGCCCCCCCGGGAACCCAAACACCGGGGAGCTGTTTTTT. It specifies CASSPPGNPNTGELFF.

The chain carries TRBV7-2 and TRBJ2-5; no definite D call. The J call is in doubt because the DNA end fits TRBJ2-7 better. This CDR3 is 12 amino acids long. In germline, CDR1 is SGHTA, CDR2 FQGNSA. The chain's CDR3 is CASSFGPYEQYF. CDR3 coding DNA: TGTGCCAGCAGCTTTGGGCCCTACGAGCAGTACTTC.

The J gene is TRBJ2-1, the V gene TRBV2; 9 bases line up with TRBD1. J was trimmed by 1 base and V by 6 bases; bases with no gene match: 7. CDR1 and CDR2 (germline): SNHLY, FYNNEI. The CDR3 sequence is 16 residues long. The CDR3 protein is CASSVLGTGSYNEQFF. The CDR3 DNA is TGTGCCAGCAGCGTTCTGGGGACAGGGTCCTACAATGAGCAGTTCTTC.

The J gene is TRBJ2-7, the V gene TRBV28; 8 bases agree with TRBD1. Germline V gene lookup returns CDR1 MDHEN and CDR2 SYDVKM. This CDR3 region has 14 residues. Unmatched junction bases numbered 11, after V lost 5 bases and J lost 8 bases. The CDR3 region is CASSPTGTGPQQYF. In nucleotides, the CDR3 is TGTGCCAGCAGTCCTACTGGGACAGGTCCACAGCAGTACTTC.

The rearrangement links TRBV6-6 to TRBJ2-5; D perhaps matches TRBD1 (6 bases). The CDR3 spans 15 residues. Germline values: CDR1 MNHNY, CDR2 SVGAGI (reference sequence). Trimming pared 2 bases from V and 1 base from J, leaving 11 bases between. CDR3 DNA: TGTGCCAGCAGTTACGGGGGCTACCTCCAAGAGACCCAGTACTTC. Amino acid sequence: CASSYGGYLQETQYF.

Here the CDR3 reads CASSLGGSSYNEQFF. The CDR3 DNA sequence: TGTGCCAGCAGTTTGGGTGGGAGCTCCTACAATGAGCAGTTCTTC. The rearrangement links TRBV28 to TRBJ2-1; possible D gene TRBD2, 5 bases. Germline V gene sequence: CDR1 MDHEN, CDR2 SYDVKM. Deletions cut 3 bases from V and 0 bases from J, with 9 bases between. This CDR3 comprises 15 residues.

This clone has only one observation. The rearrangement uses TRBV19 and TRBJ1-1; 7 bases are shared with TRBD1. CDR1 and CDR2 (germline): LNHDA, SQIVND (reference sequence). The junction had 7 bases not matched to a gene; V was cut back by 5 bases and J by 4 bases. The CDR3 extends over 14 amino acids. CDR3 sequence: CASSPRQGGTEAFF. For the CDR3, the DNA is TGTGCCAGTAGTCCAAGACAGGGAGGCACTGAAGCTTTCTTT.

The chain employs TRBV16 and TRBJ2-5; D is unresolved. The end of the DNA is better explained by TRBJ2-7, so the J call may be wrong. Germline CDR1 and CDR2: KGHSY and FQNENV. CDR3 length equals 12 residues. The CDR3 loop reads CASSQTALEQYF. CDR3 sequence (DNA): TGTGCCAGCAGCCAAACGGCTCTCGAGCAGTACTTC.

This rearrangement joins TRBV7-2 to TRBJ2-5; TRBD1 matches at 9 bases. V shed 8 bases and J 5 bases; nucleotides not matched to a gene: 12. This CDR3 comprises 15 residues. CDR1 is SGHTA, CDR2 FQGNSA, per germline. This CDR3 reads CASGTLQGAGETQYF. The CDR3 DNA sequence: TGTGCCAGCGGAACATTACAGGGGGCAGGGGAGACCCAGTACTTC.

The sample holds one count of this clone. This chain uses TRBV4-3 with TRBJ2-1, with 9 bases identical to TRBD2. V was clipped by 1 base and J by 8 bases; unmatched bases: 3. In germline, CDR1 is LGHNA, CDR2 YSLEER. The CDR3 is 14 residues long. The chain's CDR3 is CASSQVAGVYEQFF. The CDR3 DNA reads as TGCGCCAGCAGCCAAGTAGCGGGAGTCTATGAGCAGTTCTTC.

The J gene is TRBJ2-4, the V gene TRBV5-1, with D perhaps TRBD1 or TRBD2 (6 bases each). CDR3 length equals 18 residues. V dropped 4 bases and J dropped 5 bases, with 25 bases sitting between them. CDR1 is SGHRS, CDR2 YFSETQ, per germline. CDR3: CASSPSLGWRDTENIQYF. The DNA of the CDR3 is TGCGCCAGCAGCCCGAGTCTCGGCTGGCGGGACACTGAAAACATTCAGTACTTC.

The chain combines TRBV11-3 with TRBJ2-1; 11 nucleotides line up with TRBD2. There are 16 residues in the CDR3. Germline CDR1 is SGHNT and CDR2 is YENEEA. V lost 1 base and J lost 6; bases outside the gene matches: 5. The CDR3 DNA is TGTGCCAGCAGCTTAGTACTAGCGGGAGATGCCAATGAGCAGTTCTTC. Its protein product is CASSLVLAGDANEQFF.

The chain employs TRBV7-8 and TRBJ2-2, with 8 bases fitting TRBD1. This CDR3 has 15 residues. V dropped 6 bases and J dropped 4; count of bases not matched to a gene: 7. CDR1 and CDR2 (germline): SGHVS, FQNEAQ. This CDR3 is CASSHRTGTTGELFF. In DNA, the CDR3 is TGTGCCAGCAGTCACCGGACAGGGACCACCGGGGAGCTGTTTTTT.

The rearrangement uses TRBV2 and TRBJ1-1; D is undetermined. The CDR3 is 13 residues long. CDR1 SNHLY and CDR2 FYNNEI come from the germline V gene. Trimming cost V 8 bases and J 1 base, with 11 bases left between them. The CDR3 loop reads CASGLTENTEAFF. The DNA for the CDR3 is TGTGCCAGCGGACTTACAGAGAACACTGAAGCTTTCTTT.

In its sample, this clone was seen a few times. J is TRBJ1-1 and V is TRBV30; D not certain. With 5 bases removed from V and 2 bases from J, the gap between germline ends came to 3 bases. CDR3 length: 10 residues. The germline CDR1 and CDR2 sequences are GTSNPN and SVGIG (reference sequence). The CDR3 nucleotides read TGTGCCTGGGGAAACACTGAAGCTTTCTTT. Its protein is CAWGNTEAFF.

V is TRBV19 and J is TRBJ1-1; D is undetermined. Germline CDR1 reads LNHDA; CDR2 reads SQIVND (reference sequence). This CDR3 contains 13 residues. Trimming cost V 3 bases and J 6 bases, with 11 bases left between them. CDR3 sequence reads: CASSMWGEAEAFF. CDR3 nucleotide sequence: TGTGCCAGTAGTATGTGGGGTGAGGCTGAAGCTTTCTTT.

V is TRBV5-1 and J is TRBJ2-7; D tentatively fits TRBD1 or TRBD2 (7 bases each). V dropped 0 bases and J dropped 6 bases, with 16 bases sitting between them. This CDR3 spans 15 amino acids. Germline V gene data show CDR1 as SGHRS and CDR2 as YFSETQ. The CDR3 coding sequence is TGCGCCAGCAGCTTGGCCGGGGGGACAGCACCCGAGCAGTACTTC. Protein product: CASSLAGGTAPEQYF.

The CDR3 protein is CASSYAETQYF. The CDR3 bases are TGTGCCAGCAGCTACGCTGAGACCCAGTACTTC. The V gene is TRBV7-2, the J gene TRBJ2-5; D gene unclear. The CDR3 is 11 amino acids. Trimming left V 4 bases short and J 5 bases short, with 5 bases between. Per the germline V gene, CDR1 is SGHTA and CDR2 is FQGNSA. Filled out from reference TRBV7-2 and TRBJ2-5, the complete variable domain reads GAGVSQSPSNKVTEKGKDVELRCDPISGHTALYWYRQSLGQGLEFLIYFQGNSAPDKSGLPSDRFSAERTGGSVSTLTIQRTQQEDSAVYLCASSYAETQYFGPGTRLLVL.

As to this clone: One end of the junction does not line up with germline, which may come from a read error. The CDR3 region has the DNA TGTGCCAGCAGCCTAAGTCGACAAGTTCGTAATCGGACCCCCCTCTTC. Residues: CASSLSRQVRNRTPLF. V and J are TRBV7-2 and TRBJ2-1, with D unclear. The CDR3 covers 16 residues. The V gene's germline CDR1 is SGHTA and CDR2 FQGNSA.